This T cell receptor (beta chain) was sequenced in a study of shared clonotypes between healthy human individuals (dated by TCRdb to 2018 to 2021). As for the study more broadly: Two women and a few men aged 18 to 49 years were included in the cohort. For each donor, CD4 naive and CD4 memory were each run on three plates, CD8 naive on two plates, and CD8 memory on one plate. To estimate repertoire size and how much clonotypes are shared between individuals, the study performed deep sequencing of blood TCR repertoires from a handful of healthy adults. Libraries were prepared and TCR repertoires were sequenced by different laboratories using diverse techniques, in order to increase sequencing depth and limit assay-specific biases. Between about 0.85 and 9.5 billion PBMCs per donor were obtained by leukapheresis. Summary of the overall study and its limitations: Naive subsets generally had larger estimated clonotype richness than memory subsets did. Clonotypes shared by all four sorted-subset donors showed higher generation probabilities than non-shared clonotypes. Even with the large sequencing depth, rarefaction of the sorted-subset datasets indicated that sequencing was incomplete. When several donors were compared, the shared fraction of clonotypes was about 5.2% for naive CD4, more than 3% for naive CD8, roughly 2.5% for memory CD4, and 0.35% to 0.5% for memory CD8. Only blood was sampled, and tissue TCR repertoires likely differ from those in blood. Based on pairwise subsampling, the degree of clonotype sharing among donors was expected to be affected by sequencing depth. Because the study included a small number of donors, the genetic and exposure-history diversity represented was limited.

This clone was seen a single time. The specificity of this receptor is unknown. No base quality information exists; no much larger clone differs at one position. Using the deep immunoSEQ assay, TCR CDR3 regions were amplified from genomic DNA by multiplex PCR. Extracted genomic DNA from each cell subset was spread evenly across all wells of several immunoSEQ 96-well plates, with each plate serving as a replicate. For sorted subsets, about 200 ng genomic DNA, equal to about 30,000 T cell genomes, was loaded into each replicate PCR. The purified libraries were quantified using a Qubit 3.0 fluorometer, sized with a Bioanalyzer 2100, and then quantified again using the KAPA Library Quantification kit. Every immunoSEQ 96-well plate was sequenced on a separate single-read 150-cycle Illumina NextSeq 550 flow cell. In the paper's pipeline: Because the immunoSEQ output held only junctional sequences and lacked quality scores, the filtering could not match the filtering applied to full-length reads. Sequences were annotated with PyIR, a Python wrapper for IgBLAST v1.9, using IMGT germline references to assign V/J genes and CDR3. Reads were filtered out if the reads had weak V/J assignments (E-value above 1e-6), no CDR3, stop codons, out-of-frame junctions, or ambiguous translated residues. V3J clonotypes were defined as sequences sharing the same inferred V gene, J gene, and CDR3 amino acid sequence. Percentage overlap between repertoires was computed as shared unique clonotypes divided by the size of the smaller repertoire. RTK rarefaction, the Chao1 estimator, and Recon v2.1 estimates of unobserved clonotypes were used to assess repertoire richness. For all TCRbeta clonotypes obtained by the gDNA method from four donors, generation probabilities were computed with OLGA. TCRdb carries this immuneACCESS record with in-frame sequences only. Its versions omit some clonotypes, under half of them owing to an unresolved V gene in the studies checked, with the rest unexplained. V and J calls and clone size come straight from that table; D and trimming were deduced from the DNA. This sample is represented by hundreds of thousands of clones; around 73% of them were singletons. The ten largest clones represent around 1.8% of the sample.

The donors were healthy, HIV-negative adults who had no recently reported acute infections or vaccinations. Only Caucasian adults living in Nashville, Tennessee, USA were represented among the donors. CD4+ T cells were enriched through magnetic negative selection, after which naive cells were positively selected on CD45RA and the remaining negative fraction served as the memory subset. Blood was collected by leukapheresis, and PBMCs were isolated by Ficoll-Histopaque density gradient centrifugation and then cryopreserved in liquid nitrogen vapor phase. Analytical flow cytometry was used to check the purity and quantity of each magnetically sorted T cell population. Each sorted fraction had its genomic DNA isolated and then quantified by UV absorbance on a Nanodrop 2000c. CDR1 SGHTA and CDR2 FQGNSA are derived from the germline V gene. V and J are trimmed by 4 bases and 4 bases, and the gene matches miss 8 bases of the junction. The CDR3 starts with the cysteine, ends with the phenylalanine, and has 18 residues. Solely the CDR3 DNA is kept, with 54 bases framed from the first base.

Sequenced material: memory CD4+ T cells sorted from blood. This specimen's cell subset or site label, per the study, means: CD45RA-negative fraction. The V and J genes are TRBV7-2 and TRBJ2-1; the junction holds 15 bases that match TRBD2. This receptor was taken from a woman aged 25 to 39 in good health. The CDR3 reads as follows: CASSSRGLAGGKYNEQFF. The nucleotide sequence reads TGTGCCAGCAGCTCCCGGGGACTAGCGGGGGGCAAGTACAATGAGCAGTTCTTC.